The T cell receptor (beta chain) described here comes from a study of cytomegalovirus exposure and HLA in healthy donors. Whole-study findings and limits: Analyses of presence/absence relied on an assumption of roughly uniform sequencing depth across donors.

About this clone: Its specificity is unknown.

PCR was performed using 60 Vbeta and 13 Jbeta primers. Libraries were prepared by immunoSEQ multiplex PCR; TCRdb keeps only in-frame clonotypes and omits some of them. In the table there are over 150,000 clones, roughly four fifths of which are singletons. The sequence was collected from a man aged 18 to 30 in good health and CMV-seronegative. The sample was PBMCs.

CDR3 residues: CASSLGPGTIKSTDTQYF. The CDR3 coding sequence is TGCGCCAGCAGCTTGGGTCCCGGGACTATTAAAAGCACAGATACGCAGTATTTT. This chain joins TRBV5-1 and TRBJ2-3, with TRBD2 identical over 7 bases. V dropped 0 bases and J dropped 0; count of bases not matched to a gene: 10. The CDR3 totals 18 residues. Germline V lookup: CDR1 SGHRS, CDR2 YFSETQ.